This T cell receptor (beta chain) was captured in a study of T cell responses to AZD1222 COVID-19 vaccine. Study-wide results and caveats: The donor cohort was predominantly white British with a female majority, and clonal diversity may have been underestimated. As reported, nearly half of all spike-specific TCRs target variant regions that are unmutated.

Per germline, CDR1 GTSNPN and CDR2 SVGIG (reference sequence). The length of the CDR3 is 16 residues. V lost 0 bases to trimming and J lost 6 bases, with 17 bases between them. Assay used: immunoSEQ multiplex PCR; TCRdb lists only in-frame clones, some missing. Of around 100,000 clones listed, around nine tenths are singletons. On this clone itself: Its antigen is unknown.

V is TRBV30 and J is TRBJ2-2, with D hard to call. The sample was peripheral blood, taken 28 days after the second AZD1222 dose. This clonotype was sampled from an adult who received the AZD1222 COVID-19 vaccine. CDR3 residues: CAWSVGRRTSAGELFF. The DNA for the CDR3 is TGTGCCTGGAGTGTAGGTAGACGGACGAGCGCCGGGGAGCTGTTTTTT.